Following are 3 T cell receptor beta chains from one sample sequenced in a study of naive and memory T cell subsets. Ligated cDNA underwent four rounds of PCR with nested alpha and beta constant region primers and SP2. TCRdb reprocessed the 5' RACE reads via MiXCR and lists one record per CDR3 protein. The repertoire includes around 48,000 distinct CDR3 sequences, about 4.8% of them detected once, and under 0.95% sits in the top ten. TCR cDNA received a 3' ligated oligonucleotide that carried a UMI. Receptors originate from a female donor in good health.

This clonotype was recorded at least ten times. The CDR3 is CASSKDRDTHSEGTYEQYF. CDR3 nucleotide sequence: TGCGCCAGCTCAAAAGACCGGGACACTCATTCCGAGGGGACCTACGAGCAGTACTTC. This rearrangement joins TRBV10-1 to TRBJ2-7, with D possibly matching TRBD1 (6 bases). Per germline, CDR1 WNHNN and CDR2 SYGVQD (reference sequence). Trimming removed 8 bases at V and 2 bases at J, with 31 bases between. This CDR3 spans 19 amino acids.

This clonotype was recorded at least ten times. DNA of the CDR3: TGCAGCGGAATAGGGCTCGGGGGCACAGATACGCAGTATTTT. It translates to CSGIGLGGTDTQYF. This rearrangement joins TRBV29-1 to TRBJ2-3; the D gene is possibly TRBD2 (5 bases). Looked up from germline, CDR1 is SQVTM and CDR2 is ANQGSEA. Trimming stripped 7 bases from V and 1 base from J, with 15 bases between. CDR3 length equals 14 residues.

This clonotype was picked up many times. V is TRBV28 and J is TRBJ1-1, with D possibly matching TRBD1 (6 bases). The CDR3 is 14 amino acids. V shed 6 bases and J shed 7 bases, with 18 bases lying between them. The germline gives CDR1 MDHEN, CDR2 SYDVKM. CDR3 nucleotides: TGTGCCAGCAGCCCACAGGGTGGAAGAGGTGAAGCTTTCTTT. Its protein is CASSPQGGRGEAFF. The complete variable domain, with remaining parts taken from reference TRBV28 and TRBJ1-1, reads DVKVTQSSRYLVKRTGEKVFLECVQDMDHENMFWYRQDPGLGLRLIYFSYDVKMKEKGDIPEGYSVSREKKERFSLILESASTNQTSMYLCASSPQGGRGEAFFGQGTRLTVV.